The 5 T cell receptor beta chains listed next were all sequenced from one sample in a study of vaccination and CD4 T cells after COVID-19. Researchers used the Oncomine TCR Beta short-read assay to sequence DNA from cultured CD4+ T cells. TCRdb itself ran the PCR reads through MiXCR, one entry per CDR3 protein. The data hold around 12,000 distinct CDR3 sequences, with approximately 57% observed a single time. Treatment defined: approximately nine-day PBMC culture with coronavirus spike peptide pools or control peptides (ViraFEST assay). These receptors are not linked to any known antigen. The sample comprised CD4+ T cells from blood, cultured in vitro. The receptor source for this set is a human donor who had recovered from COVID-19.

There are a few counts of this clonotype. The CDR3 region has the DNA TGTGCCAGCAGTTTGTGGGCAAGGGCGAATCAGCCCCAGCATTTT. The encoded protein is CASSLWARANQPQHF. The chain links TRBV12-3 or TRBV12-4 to TRBJ1-5, with no clear D. Trimming pared 3 bases from V and 4 bases from J, leaving 13 bases between. The CDR3 sequence is 15 residues long.

The V call is TRBV5-4, the J call TRBJ1-2; D perhaps matches TRBD1 (6 bases). The V end lost 4 bases, the J end lost 1 base, and 8 bases lay between the germline ends. This CDR3 has 13 amino acids. The germline gives CDR1 SGHNT, CDR2 YYREEE (reference sequence). Here the CDR3 reads CASSKDSNYGYTF. DNA of the CDR3: TGTGCCAGCAGCAAGGACAGTAACTATGGCTACACCTTC.

This chain connects TRBV28 to TRBJ2-3; D remains ambiguous. Per the germline V gene, CDR1 is MDHEN and CDR2 is SYDVKM. The CDR3 is 11 residues long. V was shortened by 2 bases and J by 6 bases, with 3 bases between the two germline ends. The CDR3 region is CASSLRDTQYF. In DNA, the CDR3 is TGTGCCAGCAGTTTACGGGATACGCAGTATTTT.

On this clonotype itself: An end of the junction does not agree with germline; a read error may underlie this. V gene TRBV6-4 combines with J gene TRBJ1-5; TRBD1 agrees at 8 bases. This CDR3 region has 21 residues. The germline CDR1 and CDR2 sequences are MRHNA and SNTAGT. CDR3 residues: CAGRGQRALSLQGVSNQPQHF. The CDR3 DNA reads TGTGCCGGCAGGGGGCAACGGGCTTTATCTCTACAGGGGGTAAGCAATCAGCCCCAGCATTTT.

The V gene is TRBV20-1, the J gene TRBJ1-1, with D perhaps TRBD1 (5 bases). V was trimmed by 6 bases and J by 6 bases, leaving 17 bases between them. CDR3 size: 13 residues. CDR1 is DFQATT, CDR2 SNEGSKA, per germline (reference sequence). Written as DNA, the CDR3 is TGCAGTGCCAGGGCCACTCACGGCGCTGAAGCTTTCTTT. This encodes CSARATHGAEAFF.